Listed here is a single T cell receptor beta chain. The CDR3 contains 13 residues. The V segment lost 3 bases and the J segment 7 bases; nucleotides outside the gene matches: 5. Germline values: CDR1 LGHDT, CDR2 YNNKEL (reference sequence). Original methodology: Amplifying reference gene primers gave estimates of nucleated cell counts. Sequencing was performed with immunoSEQ multiplex PCR; in TCRdb, only in-frame clones are kept and a portion is missing. V, J and clone size are those of that table, while D and trimming were read from the DNA. The table includes 150,000 to 200,000 clones, over 80% detected once. These data are taken from a study of blood T cell repertoires in COVID-19. Study at large: T cells, B-cell-depleted T cells, or PBMCs supplied cDNA or gDNA.

This TCR derives from a woman between 35 and 50 years old with acute or convalescent COVID-19. Specimen: peripheral blood. The V call is TRBV3-1 (or the pseudogene TRBV3-2), the J call TRBJ1-2, with TRBD1 identical over 7 bases. CDR3 DNA: TGTGCCAGCAGCCACAGGGGGTCGGGTGGCTACACCTTC. Encoded protein: CASSHRGSGGYTF.